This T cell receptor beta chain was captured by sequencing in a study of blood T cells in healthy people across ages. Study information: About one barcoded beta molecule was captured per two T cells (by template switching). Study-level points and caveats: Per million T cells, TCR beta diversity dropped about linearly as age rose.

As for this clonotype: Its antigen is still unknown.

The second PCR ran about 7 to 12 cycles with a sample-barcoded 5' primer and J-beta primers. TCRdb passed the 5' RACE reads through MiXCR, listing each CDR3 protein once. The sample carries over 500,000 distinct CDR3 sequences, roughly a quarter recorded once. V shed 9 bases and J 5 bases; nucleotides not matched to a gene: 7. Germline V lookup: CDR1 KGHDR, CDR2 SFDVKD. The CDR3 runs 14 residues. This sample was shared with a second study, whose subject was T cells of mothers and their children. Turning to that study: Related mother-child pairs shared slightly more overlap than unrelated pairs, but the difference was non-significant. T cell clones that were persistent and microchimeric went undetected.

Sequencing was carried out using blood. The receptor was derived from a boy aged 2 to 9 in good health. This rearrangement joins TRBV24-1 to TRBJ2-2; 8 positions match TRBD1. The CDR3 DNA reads TGTGCCACCGGGGCAGGGGGCATTACCGGGGAGCTGTTTTTT. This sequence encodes CATGAGGITGELFF.